This T cell receptor beta chain stems from a study of T cell changes during pregnancy in multiple sclerosis. Method: immunoSEQ multiplex PCR; TCRdb's copy keeps in-frame clones and lacks some. The profile shows around 35,000 clones, 85% to 90% of them singletons. V shed 4 bases and J 7 bases; nucleotides not matched to a gene: 14. This CDR3 comprises 16 residues. In germline, CDR1 is SGHRS, CDR2 YFSETQ. This sequence joins TRBV5-1 and TRBJ2-1; 7 nucleotides line up with TRBD2. Sequencing used CD8+ T cells from peripheral blood mononuclear cells, obtained after pregnancy. The receptor was derived from a female donor with multiple sclerosis, enrolled in a pregnancy study. The CDR3 reads CASSRHWTRGENEQFF. The CDR3 nucleotides are TGCGCCAGCAGCCGACACTGGACTAGGGGCGAGAATGAGCAGTTCTTC.